One and the same sample provided the 17 T cell receptor beta chains below, sequenced in a study of neurological immune-mediated disorders. Time point in this sample: longitudinal time-point 3. A single record per CDR3 protein comes from TCRdb applying MiXCR to the 5' RACE reads. The sample has about 50,000 distinct CDR3 sequences; more than 7% are singletons. The specimen was PBMCs. The receptors were gathered from a woman in her forties in good health.

This clonotype was counted many times. This chain joins TRBV18 and TRBJ2-7; 10 positions match TRBD2. CDR1 is KGHSH and CDR2 is LQKENI in the germline V gene. The ends lost 3 bases at V and 6 bases at J; junction bases unmatched: 8. This CDR3 region has 15 residues. DNA of the CDR3: TGTGCCAGCTCACCCAGTGTAGCGGGGGGCCGCGAGCAGTACTTC. It encodes CASSPSVAGGREQYF.

The chain links TRBV20-1 to TRBJ1-2; maybe TRBD1 (6 bases). There are 14 residues in the CDR3. In germline, CDR1 is DFQATT, CDR2 SNEGSKA (reference sequence). V was clipped by 5 bases and J by 4 bases, with 17 bases between them. The chain's CDR3 is CSAGRGSLIYGYTF. CDR3 nucleotide sequence: TGCAGTGCTGGCAGGGGTTCGTTAATCTATGGCTACACCTTC.

This clonotype was seen ten or more times. The chain carries TRBV12-3 or TRBV12-4 and TRBJ1-6; tentative D call: TRBD1 (5 bases). This CDR3 has 14 residues. Deletions cut 3 bases from V and 7 bases from J, with 10 bases between. The CDR3 sequence is CASSFGTANSPLHF. The CDR3 DNA follows: TGTGCCAGCAGTTTCGGGACGGCGAATTCACCCCTCCACTTT.

This clonotype was seen only once. The V gene is TRBV20-1, the J gene TRBJ1-1, with D uncertain. Trimming left V 3 bases short and J 2 bases short, with 10 bases between. The CDR3 totals 13 residues. Germline CDR1 is DFQATT and CDR2 is SNEGSKA (reference sequence). The CDR3 region is CSASGHRNTEAFF. CDR3 in DNA: TGCAGTGCTAGTGGGCATCGTAACACTGAAGCTTTCTTT.

This clonotype was seen at least ten times. This chain joins TRBV6-4 and TRBJ1-1; D might be TRBD1 (5 bases). V dropped 2 bases and J dropped 4 bases, with 11 bases sitting between them. The germline V gene encodes CDR1 MRHNA and CDR2 SNTAGT. The CDR3 is 14 residues long. The CDR3 DNA sequence: TGTGCCAGCAGTGACCTGGGGGGAGGCACTGAAGCTTTCTTT. It is translated as CASSDLGGGTEAFF.

This clonotype occurred many times. The chain links TRBV12-3 or TRBV12-4 to TRBJ1-2, with D possibly matching TRBD1 (5 bases). Deletions cut 6 bases from V and 8 bases from J, with 16 bases between. The CDR3 sequence is 13 residues long. CDR3 nucleotides: TGTGCCAGCAGGACCACAGGTTTCTCGGGCTACACCTTC. Its translation: CASRTTGFSGYTF.

This clonotype has ten or more counts. This rearrangement joins TRBV20-1 to TRBJ2-7; no clear D. Looked up from germline, CDR1 is DFQATT and CDR2 is SNEGSKA (reference sequence). Trimming removed 0 bases at V and 1 base at J, with 10 bases between. The CDR3 is 14 residues long. The CDR3 reads CSARDPWGSYEQYF. The CDR3 DNA follows: TGCAGTGCTAGAGATCCATGGGGATCCTACGAGCAGTACTTC.

In this sample, this clonotype turned up many times. This chain connects TRBV5-1 to TRBJ2-1; 12 bases line up with TRBD2. Germline CDR1 is SGHRS and CDR2 is YFSETQ. V dropped 3 bases and J dropped 6; count of bases not matched to a gene: 7. This CDR3 has 16 amino acids. The CDR3 region is CASSSDGLAGSNEQFF. In DNA, the CDR3 is TGCGCCAGCAGCTCAGACGGACTAGCGGGATCCAATGAGCAGTTCTTC.

This clonotype was recorded many times. The chain combines TRBV13 with TRBJ1-1; TRBD1 is a possible D gene (6 bases). The CDR3 length is 15 residues. Looked up from germline, CDR1 is PRHDT and CDR2 is FYEKMQ (reference sequence). The germline V and J ends were trimmed by 2 bases and 2 bases, with 12 bases remaining between them. The CDR3 bases are TGTGCCAGCAGCTTATCCCCGGACAGCAACACTGAAGCTTTCTTT. It yields the protein CASSLSPDSNTEAFF.

This clonotype has at least ten counts. The chain employs TRBV30 and TRBJ2-1, with D unclear. Germline-derived CDR1 and CDR2 are GTSNPN and SVGIG (reference sequence). The V end was cut by 5 bases, the J end by 7 bases, with 18 bases between. CDR3 length: 14 amino acids. The CDR3 loop is CAWARGGFKNEQFF. CDR3 bases: TGTGCCTGGGCCCGAGGTGGCTTTAAGAATGAGCAGTTCTTC.

This clonotype showed up many times. The rearrangement uses TRBV7-9 and TRBJ1-5; possibly TRBD1 for D (6 bases). Trimming pared 7 bases from V and 4 bases from J, leaving 11 bases between. The CDR3 runs 13 residues. Germline-derived CDR1 and CDR2 are SEHNR and FQNEAQ (reference sequence). CDR3 in amino acids: CASTPGANQPQHF. The CDR3 DNA reads as TGTGCCAGCACGCCAGGGGCGAATCAGCCCCAGCATTTT.

This clonotype has a count of ten or more. This chain links TRBV3-2 with TRBJ1-1; the table's D call, TRBD1, was not checked against the DNA. TRBV3-2 represents a pseudogene. This CDR3 comprises 11 residues. The CDR3 nucleotides read TGTGCCAGCAGCTGGACAACGTGGGCTTTCTTT. It encodes CASSWTTWAFF.

This clonotype was recorded many times. The rearrangement uses TRBV6-2 or TRBV6-3 and TRBJ1-2, with 7 bases lining up with TRBD1. The CDR3 is 13 residues long. Germline values: CDR1 MNHEY, CDR2 SVGEGT. Trimming cost V 8 bases and J 6 bases; bases outside gene matches: 9. The CDR3 sequence: CASGFEGADGYTF. DNA for the CDR3: TGTGCCAGCGGATTCGAGGGGGCCGATGGCTACACCTTC.

This clonotype showed up many times. The chain employs TRBV18 and TRBJ1-3; D unresolved. V lost 2 bases and J lost 0, with 5 bases in between. This CDR3 contains 14 residues. Germline loops: CDR1 KGHSH, CDR2 LQKENI. Here the CDR3 DNA reads TGTGCCAGCTCACCATGGGACTCTGGAAACACCATATATTTT. It specifies CASSPWDSGNTIYF.

Ten or more counts support this clonotype. The gene calls are TRBV5-1 and TRBJ2-3; D not resolved. Germline lookup yields CDR1 SGHRS and CDR2 YFSETQ. Deletions cut 0 bases from V and 4 bases from J, with 6 bases between. The CDR3 runs 13 residues. CDR3 sequence reads: CASSLAYPDTQYF. CDR3 DNA sequence: TGCGCCAGCAGCTTGGCCTACCCAGATACGCAGTATTTT.

This clonotype came up many times. The chain employs TRBV11-2 and TRBJ2-3, with 7 bases aligning to TRBD2. The ends lost 3 bases at V and 0 bases at J; junction bases unmatched: 12. The CDR3 totals 18 residues. Germline V CDR1 and CDR2: SGHAT, FQNNGV. The CDR3 coding sequence is TGTGCCAGCAGCTTTATCCCGGGAGGACTCTCAAGCACAGATACGCAGTATTTT. Translation gives CASSFIPGGLSSTDTQYF.

This clonotype has ten or more counts. The V and J genes are TRBV18 and TRBJ2-7; 7 nucleotides line up with TRBD1. J was trimmed by 3 bases and V by 5 bases; bases with no gene match: 10. Germline CDR1 KGHSH, CDR2 LQKENI. CDR3 length equals 15 residues. CDR3 protein: CASSSGQAADYEQYF. CDR3 in DNA: TGTGCCAGCTCATCAGGACAGGCCGCCGACTACGAGCAGTACTTC.